Each of the 8 T cell receptor beta chains below was sequenced from the same sample in a study of T cells in narcolepsy. Sequencing used immunoSEQ multiplex PCR; TCRdb keeps in-frame clones, though not all of them. The sample consists of 27,000 or so clones, about 90% of them appearing once. The sequencing sample was made of memory (CD45RA-) CD4+ T cells from blood. These receptors were taken from a human donor in good health.

Here the CDR3 DNA reads TGTGCCAGTAGTATAGAGCGGGGCCCGCAAGAGCAGTACTTC. Encoded protein: CASSIERGPQEQYF. V is TRBV19 and J is TRBJ2-7; a possible D gene is TRBD2 (6 bases). There are 14 residues in the CDR3. Trimming cost V 0 bases and J 7 bases, with 13 bases left between them. Germline lookup yields CDR1 LNHDA and CDR2 SQIVND (reference sequence).

The chain has TRBV9 and TRBJ1-6, with D perhaps matching TRBD1 (5 bases). The CDR3 length is 14 residues. V was cut by 0 bases and J by 8 bases, with 9 bases left in between. Germline assignment: CDR1 SGDLS and CDR2 YYNGEE. In DNA, the CDR3 is TGTGCCAGCAGCGTAGGAGGGGATCATTCACCCCTCCACTTT. It codes for CASSVGGDHSPLHF.

This chain uses TRBV7-8 with TRBJ2-1; tentatively, D is TRBD1 (6 bases). CDR3 size: 18 residues. Between the trimmed V and J ends, which lost 5 bases and 9 bases, there was a span of 29 bases. CDR1 is SGHVS, CDR2 FQNEAQ, per germline. The CDR3 region has the DNA TGTGCCAGCAGCCCTTTAATGATCCAGGGGATCGGTGTCGGTGAGCAGTTCTTC. Its translation is CASSPLMIQGIGVGEQFF.

The chain joins TRBV7-3 to TRBJ1-1; 8 nucleotides agree with TRBD1. The CDR3 is 14 residues long. Germline CDR1 SGHTA, CDR2 FQGTGA. Trimming cost V 4 bases and J 5 bases; bases outside gene matches: 6. CDR3 nucleotide sequence: TGTGCCAGCAGCTCCCACAGGGGGGTGACTGAAGCTTTCTTT. Its translation: CASSSHRGVTEAFF.

This sequence joins TRBV9 and TRBJ2-1; 8 bases are shared with TRBD2. The CDR3 length is 16 residues. Germline V lookup: CDR1 SGDLS, CDR2 YYNGEE. Unmatched junction bases numbered 13, after V lost 4 bases and J lost 7 bases. The DNA of the CDR3 is TGTGCCAGCAGCCCCCGGGGTAGCGGGGAGATGAATGAGCAGTTCTTC. Residues: CASSPRGSGEMNEQFF.

The gene calls are TRBV6-4 and TRBJ1-3; 9 nucleotides match TRBD1. After removal of 6 bases from V and 5 bases from J, the junction contained 14 bases not matched to a gene. The CDR3 has 17 amino acids. CDR1 MRHNA and CDR2 SNTAGT come from the germline V gene. DNA for the CDR3: TGTGCCAGCAGGGAACCCCACAGGGGGCGATTAAGAAACACCATATATTTT. This codes for CASREPHRGRLRNTIYF.

Here the CDR3 DNA reads TGTGCCAGCAGCCCGAGGGGGCCCGGGCCCCAGCATTTT. It yields the protein CASSPRGPGPQHF. The V gene is TRBV7-8, the J gene TRBJ1-5; the match to TRBD1 covers 7 bases. Germline values: CDR1 SGHVS, CDR2 FQNEAQ. Trimming removed 5 bases from V and 9 bases from J; junction bases left unmatched: 7. This CDR3 region has 13 residues.

The V call is TRBV7-9, the J call TRBJ2-3, with D unclear. CDR3 length equals 12 residues. Looked up from germline, CDR1 is SEHNR and CDR2 is FQNEAQ (reference sequence). The V end lost 6 bases, the J end lost 6 bases, and 10 bases lay between the germline ends. The CDR3, as DNA: TGTGCCAGCAGTTTCCTCGGCGATACGCAGTATTTT. It translates to CASSFLGDTQYF.